These 9 T cell receptor beta chains originate from one sample sequenced in a study of post-analysis software for immune sequencing data. Study observations and caveats: The study found TRBV5-6, TRBV5-1 and TRBV20-1 among a handful of TRBV segments more frequent in patients than controls.

Their antigen targets remain unknown. Incorporated into the TCR beta cDNA libraries were unique molecular identifiers, which served to reduce PCR and sequencing biases. TCRdb recomputed calls from the PCR reads with MiXCR, one row per CDR3 protein. This sample has approximately 360,000 distinct CDR3 sequences, with 30% to 45% found just once. Material: blood. These receptors all come from a girl aged 5-17 years with multiple sclerosis.

This clonotype was observed a single time. The chain recombines TRBV14 with TRBJ2-1; D may match TRBD1 or TRBD2 (5 bases each). CDR3 size: 16 residues. The V end was cut by 2 bases, the J end by 6 bases, with 17 bases between. Germline V CDR1 and CDR2: SGHDN, FVKESK. The CDR3 reads CASSQTSGPPGNEQFF. The CDR3 DNA reads as TGTGCCAGCAGCCAAACGTCGGGGCCCCCCGGCAATGAGCAGTTCTTC.

J is TRBJ2-4 and V is TRBV5-1, with TRBD2 as a possible D gene (6 bases). The CDR3 consists of 13 residues. The V gene's germline CDR1 is SGHRS and CDR2 YFSETQ. V lost 3 bases, J lost 13 bases, and 17 bases lay in between. The CDR3 region is CASSSSPGEEQYF. The CDR3 DNA reads as TGCGCCAGCAGCTCGAGCCCGGGGGAAGAGCAGTACTTC.

V is TRBV7-9 and J is TRBJ1-1; D gene ambiguous. Trimming pared 1 base from V and 4 bases from J, leaving 13 bases between. Germline lookup yields CDR1 SEHNR and CDR2 FQNEAQ (reference sequence). The CDR3 is made up of 15 amino acids. The CDR3 loop reads CASSLVLGSGTEAFF. The CDR3 DNA reads TGTGCCAGCAGCTTAGTCCTCGGTTCGGGCACTGAAGCTTTCTTT. Full variable domain (remainder filled in from reference TRBV7-9 and TRBJ1-1): DTGVSQNPRHKITKRGQNVTFRCDPISEHNRLYWYRQTLGQGPEFLTYFQNEAQLEKSRLLSDRFSAERPKGSFSTLEIQRTEQGDSAMYLCASSLVLGSGTEAFFGQGTRLTVV.

This clonotype was found a few times. The chain couples TRBV12-3 or TRBV12-4 to TRBJ1-2, with D hard to call. Between the trimmed V and J ends, which lost 5 bases and 2 bases, there was a span of 18 bases. The CDR3 length is 16 residues. The CDR3 here is CASSTTGWTANYGYTF. In DNA form, the CDR3 reads TGTGCCAGCAGTACCACGGGTTGGACGGCAAACTATGGCTACACCTTC.

The chain links TRBV3-1 to TRBJ2-5; the D is unclear. This CDR3 region has 14 residues. The V gene lost 2 bases and the J gene lost 11 bases, with 18 bases spanning the gap. Germline CDR1 LGHDT, CDR2 YNNKEL (reference sequence). The CDR3, as DNA: TGTGCCAGCAGCCAACAGAATCGGTTCGATGAGCAGTACTTC. This encodes CASSQQNRFDEQYF.

V gene TRBV4-1 combines with J gene TRBJ2-4; D is possibly TRBD2 (5 bases). The closer fit of TRBJ2-7 to the DNA end suggests the J call may be wrong. The germline CDR1 and CDR2 sequences are MGHRA and YSYEKL. The CDR3 loop spans 13 amino acids. The CDR3 DNA is TGCGCCAGCAGCCAAGCTGGAGGCCACGAGCAGTACTTC. It specifies CASSQAGGHEQYF.

The chain combines TRBV6-6 with TRBJ2-5, with 13 bases identical to TRBD2. The CDR3 contains 16 residues. CDR1 and CDR2 from the germline V gene are MNHNY and SVGAGI (reference sequence). V shed 4 bases, J shed 5 bases, and the junction held 7 bases outside the gene matches. CDR3 nucleotide sequence: TGTGCCAGCAGTTCCTTAGGACTAGCGGGGGTTGAGACCCAGTACTTC. Protein product: CASSSLGLAGVETQYF.

This rearrangement joins TRBV9 to TRBJ1-2; maybe TRBD1 (6 bases). V was pared by 4 bases and J by 0 bases, with 16 bases between. Per germline, CDR1 SGDLS and CDR2 YYNGEE. CDR3 length: 16 residues. The CDR3 bases are TGTGCCAGCAGCCCCGGGGGGGGGCGGACTAACTATGGCTACACCTTC. Amino acid sequence: CASSPGGGRTNYGYTF.

This chain connects TRBV4-1 to TRBJ1-5; D is possibly TRBD1 (5 bases). V was cut by 0 bases and J by 0 bases, with 6 bases left in between. Germline V gene lookup returns CDR1 MGHRA and CDR2 YSYEKL. CDR3 size: 15 residues. The CDR3 coding sequence is TGCGCCAGCAGCCAAGATCAGGGTAGCAATCAGCCCCAGCATTTT. It codes for CASSQDQGSNQPQHF.